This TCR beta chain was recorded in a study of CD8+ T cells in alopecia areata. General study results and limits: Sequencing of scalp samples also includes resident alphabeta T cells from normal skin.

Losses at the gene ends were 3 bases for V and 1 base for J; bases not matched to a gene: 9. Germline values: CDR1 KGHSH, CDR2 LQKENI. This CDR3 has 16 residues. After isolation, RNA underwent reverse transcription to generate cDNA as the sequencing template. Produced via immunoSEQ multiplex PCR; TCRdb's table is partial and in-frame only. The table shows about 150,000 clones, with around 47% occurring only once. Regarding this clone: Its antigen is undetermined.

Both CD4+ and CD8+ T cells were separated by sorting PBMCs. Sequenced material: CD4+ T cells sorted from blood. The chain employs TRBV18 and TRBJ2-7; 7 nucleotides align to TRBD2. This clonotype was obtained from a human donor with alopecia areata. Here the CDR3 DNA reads TGTGCCAGCTCACCTCTTCCGGGAGCGGGGTCCTACGAGCAGTACTTC. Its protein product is CASSPLPGAGSYEQYF.